This TCR beta chain was obtained from a study of neurological immune-mediated disorders. This clonotype was observed many times. Since no conserved phenylalanine or tryptophan closes the CDR3, a read error is the likely cause. Germline lookup yields CDR1 SGHTA and CDR2 FQGNSA. The CDR3 consists of 14 residues. Trimming stripped 5 bases from V and 5 bases from J, with 13 bases between. TCRdb reprocessed the 5' RACE reads with MiXCR, giving one entry per CDR3 protein. The sample lists around 66,000 distinct CDR3 sequences, around 4.8% seen once, with over 2% in the top ten. The sample consisted of PBMCs. This TCR came from a woman in her seventies with multiple sclerosis. J is TRBJ2-1 and V is TRBV7-2, with D unresolved. Written as DNA, the CDR3 is TGTGCCAGCAGCCTACTCCAGGCCGACAATGAGCAGTTCTTA. Encoded protein: CASSLLQADNEQFL.